This T cell receptor (beta chain) came from a study of cytomegalovirus exposure and HLA in healthy donors. From germline, CDR1 is MNHEY and CDR2 SMNVEV (reference sequence). Trimming took 4 bases from V and 2 from J, leaving 15 bases between them. CDR3 length equals 16 residues. The PCR contained 60 Vbeta and 13 Jbeta primers. Libraries were prepared by immunoSEQ multiplex PCR; TCRdb keeps only in-frame clonotypes and omits some of them. Of under 200,000 clones in the sample, roughly 13% are singletons; the top ten hold about 7.8%. This TCR was sampled from a man in his forties or fifties in good health and CMV-seropositive. The sequenced sample was PBMCs. The genes are TRBV27 and TRBJ1-3; the D gene is possibly TRBD1 (5 bases). CDR3: CASSSPTVGPGNTIYF. In DNA form, the CDR3 reads TGTGCCAGCAGTTCTCCGACAGTGGGTCCTGGAAACACCATATATTTT.